The rows below give T cell receptor beta chains drawn from one sample of a study of Graves' ophthalmopathy and Graves' hyperthyroidism. TCRdb recomputed calls from the multiplex PCR reads with MiXCR, one row per CDR3 protein. The repertoire has 660,000 or so distinct CDR3 sequences, about two fifths of them found once; the top ten carry roughly 3.5%. The sample comprised peripheral blood. The origin of the receptors is an adult man with Graves' ophthalmopathy. The CDR3 runs from the conserved cysteine through the conserved F or W. The D gene is left open where the match is weak. The listing skips clone size in some rows; elsewhere it reads once, few, many or a size class.

TRBJ2-7 | 15 | TRBD1 | TRBV9 | many | TGTGCCAGCAGCGCCGGACAGGGGGCTTCCTACGAGCAGTACTTC | CASSAGQGASYEQYF
TRBJ1-5 | 13 | - | TRBV7-9 | few | TGTGCCAGCAGCGCCGGGGGGGTCCAGCCCCAGCATTTT | CASSAGGVQPQHF
TRBJ1-4 | 14 | TRBD1 | TRBV2 | many | TGTGCCAGCAGAGATAGGACAGGGGGCGAAAAACTGTTTTTT | CASRDRTGGEKLFF
TRBJ1-2 | 13 | TRBD1 | TRBV20-1 | many | TGCAGTGCTAGAGATGAGGGGGCGGGTGGCTACACCTTC | CSARDEGAGGYTF
TRBJ1-3 | 16 | - | TRBV10-3 | many | TGTGCCATCAGTACCCCAGGTAGGGGGACAGGAAACACCATATATTTT | CAISTPGRGTGNTIYF
TRBJ2-6 | 14 | - | TRBV9 | - | TGTGCCAGCAGCGCCAGTAATTGGGCCAACGTCCTGACTTTC | CASSASNWANVLTF
TRBJ2-2 | 12 | - | TRBV3-1 | - | TGTGCCAGCAGCCAATCGCACGGGGAGCTGTTTTTT | CASSQSHGELFF
TRBJ1-4 | 14 | - | TRBV20-1 | many | TGCAGTGCTAGAAGGCCAGCTCGTAATGAAAAACTGTTTTTT | CSARRPARNEKLFF
TRBJ1-2 | 14 | - | TRBV25-1 | few | TGTGCCAGCAGCCGGGCGGGGAAAGCTAATGGCTACACCTTC | CASSRAGKANGYTF
TRBJ1-4 | 15 | - | TRBV7-2 | few | TGTGCCAGCAGCTTAGGAAGGACAGCTAATGAAAAACTGTTTTTT | CASSLGRTANEKLFF
TRBJ2-7 | 12 | - | TRBV14 | many | TGTGCCAGCAGCCAAGGTCTGGGGGAGCAGTACTTC | CASSQGLGEQYF
TRBJ2-6 | 12 | - | TRBV10-3 | - | TGTGCCATCAGTGAGCAGGGTAACACTGAAGCTTTC | CAISEQGNTEAF
TRBJ2-5 | 15 | TRBD1 | TRBV20-1 | many | TGCAGTGCTAGCCGGGCAGGGGGAGTTCAAGAGACCCAGTACTTC | CSASRAGGVQETQYF
TRBJ1-2 | 15 | - | TRBV5-1 | many | TGCGCCAGCAGCTTGGAGGGCATGACTAACTATGGCTACACCTTC | CASSLEGMTNYGYTF
TRBJ2-2 | 14 | TRBD1 | TRBV30 | - | TGTGCCTGGGGTACAGGGGGCTACACCGGGGAGCTGTTTTTT | CAWGTGGYTGELFF
TRBJ2-2 | 14 | TRBD1 | TRBV25-1 | - | TGTGCCAGCAGTTTCGGACAGGTCGCCGGGGAGCTGTTTTTT | CASSFGQVAGELFF
TRBJ2-2 | 13 | - | TRBV7-9 | - | TGTGCCAGCAGCTGGCTACTAGGGGGGGAGCTGTTTTTT | CASSWLLGGELFF
TRBJ1-1 | 14 | - | TRBV6-5 | many | TGTGCCAGCAGTTACTCACATAGGAACACTGAAGCTTTCTTT | CASSYSHRNTEAFF
TRBJ1-2 | 14 | - | TRBV7-6 | - | TGTGCCAGCAGGAGACCAATAACTAACTATGGCTACACCTTC | CASRRPITNYGYTF
TRBJ1-3 | 13 | - | TRBV7-6 | - | TGTGCCAGCAGCCTAGTCCCGCGGCACACCATATATTTT | CASSLVPRHTIYF
TRBJ1-1 | 17 | - | TRBV7-2 | - | TGTGCCAGCAGCGTCGATAAGCGGGAGGAGCTGAACACTGAAGCTTTCTTT | CASSVDKREELNTEAFF
TRBJ1-1 | 12 | - | TRBV3-1 | - | TGTGCCAGCAGCCAAGGGGAACAGCAAGCTTTCTTT | CASSQGEQQAFF
TRBJ1-5 | 13 | TRBD1 | TRBV29-1 | - | TGCAGCGTTGCAGCAGGGGGTTTACAGCCCCAGCATTTT | CSVAAGGLQPQHF
TRBJ1-6 | 13 | - | TRBV7-9 | many | TGTGCCAGCAGCCGGCCACATAATTCACCCCTCCACTTT | CASSRPHNSPLHF
TRBJ1-6 | 15 | TRBD1 | TRBV12-3/TRBV12-4 | few | TGTGCCAGCAGTTTCTTCGGAACAGGGGGTTCACCCCTCCACTTT | CASSFFGTGGSPLHF
TRBJ2-2 | 17 | TRBD1 | TRBV20-1 | few | TGCAGTGCTAGAGGGTCCACAGGGGTTTCCACGGATTGGGAGCTGTTTTTT | CSARGSTGVSTDWELFF
TRBJ2-7 | 16 | TRBD2 | TRBV15 | once | TGTGCCACCAGCGGACTAGCGGCCTCCCTCACCCACGAGCAGTACTTC | CATSGLAASLTHEQYF
TRBJ1-2 | 13 | - | TRBV12-3/TRBV12-4 | many | TGTGCCAGCAGTTTTCAGGGAAGTTATGGCTACACCTTC | CASSFQGSYGYTF
TRBJ2-2 | 15 | TRBD1 | TRBV19 | - | TGTGCCAGTAGTATACCGGGACAGGGGGCAGGGGAGCAGTTTTTT | CASSIPGQGAGEQFF
TRBJ2-5 | 15 | TRBD2 | TRBV7-2 | few | TGCGCCAGCAGCCGTTCGGGACTAGTTGTGGAGACCCAGTACTTC | CASSRSGLVVETQYF
TRBJ2-5 | 17 | TRBD1 | TRBV11-2 | - | TGTGCCAGCAGCAACCGCCGGACAGGTGGGTCCCAAGAGACCCAGTACTTC | CASSNRRTGGSQETQYF
TRBJ1-1 | 17 | TRBD1 | TRBV7-3 | - | TGTGCCAGCAGCTTGAGACAGGGGGCCCCCGCGAACACTGAAGCTTTCTTT | CASSLRQGAPANTEAFF
TRBJ2-4 | 13 | TRBD1 | TRBV12-3/TRBV12-4 | - | TGTGCCAGCGCAACAGGGGTGGCGAACATTCAGTACTTC | CASATGVANIQYF